This entry is about one TCR beta chain. These data belong to a study of chemoradiotherapy in HPV16-positive cancers. Here immunoSEQ multiplex PCR was the method, and the copy in TCRdb shows in-frame clones only, minus some. The sample shows some 30,000 clones, around 86% of them seen only once. Germline loops: CDR1 SNHLY, CDR2 FYNNEI. This CDR3 is built from 14 residues. V is TRBV2 and J is TRBJ2-5, with a possible D match to TRBD1 (6 bases). The end of the DNA fits TRBJ2-7 better, so the J call may be wrong. The TCR comes from a human donor with HPV-associated anogenital cancer. Sequenced here: blood, sampled from a patient who underwent chemoradiotherapy. The CDR3 DNA follows: TGTGCCAGCAGTCGCGACAGGCGCCCCTACGAGCAGTACTTC. It translates to CASSRDRRPYEQYF.